This T cell receptor (beta chain) stems from a study of blood T cell repertoires in COVID-19. Looking at the study overall: Acute and convalescent COVID-19 samples came from the United States, Italy and Spain. In each case, the material was cDNA or gDNA derived from T cells, B-cell-depleted T cells, or PBMCs.

Measured with immunoSEQ multiplex PCR; TCRdb has only the in-frame clones, and not every one. The repertoire includes 100,000 to 150,000 clones, 60% to 85% of them detected once, and less than 7.5% sits in the top ten. The sequenced sample consisted of peripheral blood. The sequence was collected from a man in his 70s with acute or convalescent COVID-19.

CDR3 loop: CASSRRQGDYEQYF. For the CDR3, the DNA is TGCGCCAGCAGCCGTCGACAGGGAGACTACGAGCAGTACTTC. This rearrangement joins TRBV4-1 to TRBJ2-7, with TRBD1 matching over 7 bases. Trimming at V came to 4 bases and at J to 3 bases, leaving 6 bases not matched to a gene. The germline CDR1 and CDR2 sequences are MGHRA and YSYEKL. The CDR3 spans 14 residues.